This T cell receptor (beta chain) appears in the sequencing data of a study of Ad26.COV2.S vaccination and SARS-CoV-2 variants (dated by TCRdb to the early 2020s). Broadly, across the study: Donors in the vaccine arm were drawn from COV1001, a multicentre, randomized, double-blind, placebo-controlled phase I-IIa trial testing Ad26.COV2.S in healthy adults. Ad26.COV2.S was administered intramuscularly at 5 x 10^10 or 1 x 10^11 viral particles, either as a single shot or as two shots given 56 days apart. Trial participants were randomized into five groups of five, in which low-dose or high-dose Ad26.COV2.S was given once or twice, or placebo was given on both occasions. Sequencing of the TCRbeta repertoire served to evaluate the specificity and breadth of SARS-CoV-2-reactive T cell receptors following Ad26.COV2.S vaccination. Investigators did not know the trial group allocation while performing experiments and assessing outcomes. A total of 32 samples were included in the TCR-sequenced set, comprising 19 Ad26.COV2.S vaccine recipients, 5 placebo recipients and 8 SARS-CoV-2 convalescent individuals.

TCRbeta CDR3 regions were sequenced with the immunoSEQ Assay. After extraction, genomic DNA underwent amplification by bias-controlled multiplex PCR, followed by high-throughput sequencing. The original pipeline was this. Collapsing and filtering of sequences were performed to quantify the absolute abundance of each unique TCRbeta CDR3 region. T cell fraction was estimated by normalizing TCRbeta template counts to usable DNA, which was measured by amplifying reference genes present in all nucleated cells. Repertoire TCRs were annotated as SARS-CoV-2-specific when V gene, CDR3 amino acid sequence and J gene were exactly matched to a known reactive TCR set. The reference SARS-CoV-2 TCR set was obtained from MIRA and was filtered for enrichment in COVID-19-positive ImmuneCODE repertoires, whereby public or cross-reactive TCRs were removed. Using the MIRA antigens, annotated TCRs were further analysed by specific ORF or by position within an ORF. Depth was the summed frequency of annotated unique rearrangements, while breadth was defined as annotated unique rearrangements over total unique productive rearrangements. Two-sided Wilcoxon rank-sum tests were used to compare TCR breadth between groups. Entries here come from immuneACCESS through TCRdb and include only in-frame sequences with V and J called. Some clones fail to appear in such tables; in the studies checked, an unresolved V gene covers under half of the shortfall, and the cause of the remainder is unknown. The V and J calls and clone size were taken over from that table, and D and trimming were inferred from the DNA. The sample table holds roughly 300,000 clones, of which 65% to 90% were seen once. Around 10% of the sample lies in the top ten.

The paper as a whole reports these results and caveats: Comparing responses between vaccine doses or regimens was not something the study was powered to do. After vaccination, spike-specific CD8+ and CD4+ T cell responses were reported to show substantial breadth. Higher spike-specific TCR breadth was observed in Ad26.COV2.S recipients than in placebo recipients (P = 0.0014). The authors noted that total T cell responses may have been underestimated by the TCR breadth and depth analyses. Non-spike TCR breadth was comparable between vaccine and placebo recipients, consistent with the vaccine containing only spike.

In light of the paper, this sample's treatment or condition label describes: some 19 received Ad26.COV2.S at low or high dose, single or two shots; five or six received placebo; per-sample allocation not given. Repertoires of vaccine and placebo recipients were sequenced from samples taken on day 63 after the first injection. Between 29 July and 7 August 2020, Cohort 1b enrolled fewer than 30 adults aged 18-55 years at one site in Boston, USA. Ad26.COV2.S was a replication-incompetent adenovirus type 26 vector expressing a prefusion-stabilized SARS-CoV-2 spike protein from the original Wuhan strain. For this chain, trimming is 5 bases at the V end and 8 bases at the J end, and the number of junction bases without a gene match is 11. CDR3 length: 15 amino acids, cysteine to phenylalanine. Only the CDR3 region is kept as DNA, spanning 45 bases read in frame from base 1. For CDR1 and CDR2, the germline V gene lists SGHTA and FQGNSA.

About this clone itself: The antigen it binds to is not known. Per-base quality was not reported, and no clone a single base away is much larger than it.

The sequence was collected from a person aged 18 to 65 who received the Ad26.COV2.S COVID-19 vaccine or a placebo. This sequence uses TRBV7-2 and TRBJ2-4, and 8 junction bases match TRBD1. The material sequenced was peripheral blood, taken in a trial of Ad26.COV2.S vaccine versus placebo. The CDR3 loop reads CASSDRTGSKDIQYF. The DNA sequence is given as TGTGCCAGCAGCGACCGGACAGGGTCTAAGGACATTCAGTACTTC.